The sequence of this T cell receptor beta chain was determined in a study of blood T cell repertoires in COVID-19. Study context: The analysed material was cDNA or gDNA that came from T cells, B-cell-depleted T cells, or PBMCs.

Germline values: CDR1 SGHRS, CDR2 YFSETQ. The CDR3 is 14 amino acids. V lost 0 bases to trimming and J lost 7 bases, with 13 bases between them. How the authors handled the data: Reference gene primer amplification in the assay estimated nucleated cell counts. Data came from immunoSEQ multiplex PCR; TCRdb stores just in-frame clones and leaves some out. The D gene and trimming were derived from the DNA, and the V and J assignments and clone size from that table. The repertoire holds about 150,000 clones, with 87% as singletons. This receptor was identified in a human donor in a cohort sampled during active COVID-19. This rearrangement joins TRBV5-1 to TRBJ1-2; weak D call: TRBD1 (5 bases). The source material was peripheral blood. The CDR3 reads CASSLGPGDSGYTF. The CDR3 region has the DNA TGCGCCAGCAGCTTGGGCCCGGGGGATAGTGGCTACACCTTC.